This TCR beta chain was sequenced during a study of T cells in Graves' hyperthyroidism and ophthalmopathy (dated by TCRdb to between 2017 and 2020). Broadly, across the study: Peripheral blood was collected at initial diagnosis, before any treatment. Once sampling was done, hyperthyroidism patients were given methimazole at a starting dose of 30 mg daily, whereas ophthalmopathy patients were given high-dose intravenous methylprednisolone. In addition, the study compared T-cell repertoires in thyroid tissue and in blood from six Graves' hyperthyroidism patients. Prospective prediction of ophthalmopathy was tested in an independent validation cohort of 18 to 20 hyperthyroidism patients and 15 to 17 patients who later progressed to ophthalmopathy. A discovery cohort of about a hundred patients, approximately 45 with Graves' ophthalmopathy and about 58 with stable Graves' hyperthyroidism, was used to find distinguishing TCR V-J signatures. The paper reports TCR Vbeta CDR3 sequencing of more than 120 peripheral blood samples: 40 or so ophthalmopathy, some 80 hyperthyroidism and approximately 17 progressor patients. For training and testing, the 100 or so patients in the discovery cohort were randomly divided in a 7:3 ratio.

General study outcomes and caveats: In cross-validation, a model built on a 13 V-J signature told ophthalmopathy apart from stable hyperthyroidism with less than 90% sensitivity and 81% to 82% specificity, and in testing the same model reached 80%/75%. Sample size was not statistically predetermined, and investigators were not blinded to group allocation. In validation, progression to ophthalmopathy was predicted by the model with roughly 71% sensitivity and 72.22% specificity, a median of approximately 6.5 months before onset. Most expanded thyroid clonotypes (frequency above 0.001) were also found in blood, which suggests that blood repertoires may mirror thyroid immune responses.

This clonotype appeared many times. Its antigen is currently not known. No base quality values were provided; no much bigger clone lies one nucleotide off. Graves' hyperthyroidism was defined as stable when no progression to ophthalmopathy occurred over 18 months of follow-up. The hyperthyroidism patients were between 18 and 65 years old and newly diagnosed, with a disease duration of less than 2 months. Any patient with an uncontrolled infection, another autoimmune disease, pregnancy or lactation was excluded. Diagnoses were based on clinical symptoms, serum thyroxine and TRAb, thyroid ultrasound and orbital computed tomography. Ficoll-Paque density gradient centrifugation was used to isolate PBMCs from approximately 10 ml of fresh peripheral blood. Total RNA was extracted with Trizol reagent, and quality was checked on an Agilent 2100 Bioanalyzer. The TCR beta CDR3 regions were amplified from RNA transcripts. The first round of RT-PCR for the TCR CDR3 was performed with the HTBI primer set and the Qiagen OneStep RT-PCR kit. A second multiplex PCR round built the libraries, followed by size selection and purification. The libraries were sequenced on an Illumina HiSeq2000 using paired-end 100 bp reads. As for the original processing: Raw data were processed with SOAPnuke, discarding reads with adapters, uncalled bases, mean Phred below 15, or no exact constant-primer or identifier match. COPE v1.2.5 was used to merge the high-quality paired reads, and each unique nucleotide sequence was defined as a clonotype. Clonotypes were aligned to IMGT TRBV, TRBD and TRBJ reference segments using MiTCR v1.1. The analysis was restricted to V-J combinations with a frequency above 0.0001, which together covered 99.2% of the repertoires. A TCS score was defined as the ratio between F50 (clonal expansion) and ExV (chaos), using BLOSUM62-based TCRdist between CDR3 peptides within each V-J. Welch's t-statistics and random forest reduced just over 500 V-J features to roughly 13, which were used in a naive Bayes classifier (R e1071). Using fastp trimming at Q25 and MiXCR clonotype assembly, TCRdb reanalyzed the public sequencing data and kept in-frame beta chains. Entries that share a CDR3 protein sequence are merged under the most common genes and DNA. V and J calls and clone size were set by TCRdb, not the authors. The sample table lists around 340,000 distinct CDR3 sequences, roughly 17% of them with a count of one. The ten largest make up 33% of the sample.

Sequenced material: blood. The source of this sequence is a man aged 30-40 years with Graves' hyperthyroidism.

CDR3 reads: CASTAIDTNTEAFF. The DNA sequence is as follows: TGTGCCAGCACAGCGATCGACACGAACACTGAAGCTTTCTTT. The chain is assembled from TRBV2 and TRBJ1-1, with no confidently assigned D gene. The germline V gene yields SNHLY for CDR1 and FYNNEI for CDR2. V loses 7 bases of germline sequence and J loses 1 base, and the interval between the two ends is 13 bases. There are 14 amino acids in the CDR3, from cysteine to phenylalanine inclusive. Here the CDR3 DNA is all that survives: 42 bases in frame from base 1.